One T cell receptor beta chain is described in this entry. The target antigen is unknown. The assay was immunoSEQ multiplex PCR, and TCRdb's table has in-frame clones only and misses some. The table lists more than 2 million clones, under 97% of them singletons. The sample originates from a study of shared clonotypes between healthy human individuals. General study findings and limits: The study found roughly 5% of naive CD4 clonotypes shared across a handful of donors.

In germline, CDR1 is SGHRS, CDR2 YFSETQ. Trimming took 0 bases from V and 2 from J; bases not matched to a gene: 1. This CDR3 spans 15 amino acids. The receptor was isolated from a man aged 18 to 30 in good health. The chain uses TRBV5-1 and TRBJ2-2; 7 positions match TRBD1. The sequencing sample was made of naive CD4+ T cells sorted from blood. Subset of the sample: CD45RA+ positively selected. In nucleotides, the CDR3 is TGCGCCAGCAGCTTGGGGGACAGCAACACCGGGGAGCTGTTTTTT. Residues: CASSLGDSNTGELFF.